The clone carrying this TCR beta chain was detected many times. The antigen is undetermined. Synthesis of cDNA used 5'RACE (with 10-nucleotide random UMIs). Every sequencing run returned over 200 million TCR-beta sequences, which were derived from 15-18 subjects. TCRdb redid the calling of the 5' RACE reads with MiXCR, one entry per CDR3 protein. Of 84,000 or so distinct CDR3 sequences detected, about 13% appear once; the ten largest clones hold roughly 5%. Between the trimmed V and J ends, which lost 1 base and 6 bases, there was a span of 6 bases. This CDR3 contains 12 residues. CDR1 is LNHNV, CDR2 YYDKDF, per germline (reference sequence). The data were obtained in a study of neurological immune-mediated disorders. Study findings and constraints: Expanded clones shared no CDR3 amino acid sequences across subjects, suggesting private repertoires in all groups.

Specified time point: longitudinal time-point 2. This TCR was recovered from a female donor with HTLV-1-associated myelopathy (HAM/TSP). Sequencing input: PBMCs. The V gene is TRBV15, the J gene TRBJ1-2; no reliable D call. CDR3 amino acids: CATSRVVDGYTF. The CDR3, as DNA: TGTGCCACCAGCAGAGTTGTGGATGGCTACACCTTC.